This T cell receptor (beta chain) came from a study of cytomegalovirus exposure and HLA in healthy donors. On this clone itself: Its specificity is not known.

Donors had nominal health at sampling but likely had unrecorded immune exposures. The study's findings and limits: Associated with cytomegalovirus, according to the listing, were around 160 TCR beta chains.

The PCR made use of 60 Vbeta and 13 Jbeta primers. The assay was immunoSEQ multiplex PCR, and TCRdb's table has in-frame clones only and misses some. Among about 160,000 clones listed, 65% to 80% were seen once. The sample taken for sequencing was PBMCs. The receptor comes from a female donor in good health and CMV-seronegative.

This CDR3 reads CSVATGTAGQPQHF. CDR3 DNA: TGCAGCGTTGCTACCGGGACAGCTGGACAGCCCCAGCATTTT. The rearrangement links TRBV29-1 to TRBJ1-5; 7 bases are a match to TRBD1. This CDR3 has 14 residues. Germline CDR1 reads SQVTM; CDR2 reads ANQGSEA. Trimming removed 4 bases from V and 7 bases from J; junction bases left unmatched: 10.